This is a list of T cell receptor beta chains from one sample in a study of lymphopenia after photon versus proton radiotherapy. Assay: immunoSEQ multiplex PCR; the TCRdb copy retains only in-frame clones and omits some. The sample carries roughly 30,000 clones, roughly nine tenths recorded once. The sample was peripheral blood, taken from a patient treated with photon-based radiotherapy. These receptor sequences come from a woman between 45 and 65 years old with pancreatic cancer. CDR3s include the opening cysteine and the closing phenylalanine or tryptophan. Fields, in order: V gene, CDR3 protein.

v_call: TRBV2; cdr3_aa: CASIGTPLVNQPQHF
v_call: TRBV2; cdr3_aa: CASRTGGSRSGNTIYF
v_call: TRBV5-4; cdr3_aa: CASSLSYQGLYEQYF
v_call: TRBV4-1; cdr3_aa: CASSRETAGSGNTIYF
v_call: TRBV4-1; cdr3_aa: CASSQSEAGTTDTQYF
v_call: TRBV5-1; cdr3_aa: CASSNGLGGNEQFF
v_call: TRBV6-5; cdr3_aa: CASSYSSTDTQYF
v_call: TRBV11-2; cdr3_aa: CASSRTVSLNIQYF
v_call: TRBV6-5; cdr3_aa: CASSYSDRSRGYTF
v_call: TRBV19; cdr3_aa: CASSIPFRDRAGANVLTF
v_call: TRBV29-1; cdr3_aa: CSVEWTSGSRETQYF
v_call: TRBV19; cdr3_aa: CASRRASGGWSSYNEQFF
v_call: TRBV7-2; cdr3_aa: CASSLGTTATNYGYTF
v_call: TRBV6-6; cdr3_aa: CASSYLQGGGEKLFF
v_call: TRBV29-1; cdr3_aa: CSVEVSGRSYNEQFF
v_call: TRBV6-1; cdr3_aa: CASSEAWRAAKNIQYF
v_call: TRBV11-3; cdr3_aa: CASSLDRHRPLGKGNEQFF